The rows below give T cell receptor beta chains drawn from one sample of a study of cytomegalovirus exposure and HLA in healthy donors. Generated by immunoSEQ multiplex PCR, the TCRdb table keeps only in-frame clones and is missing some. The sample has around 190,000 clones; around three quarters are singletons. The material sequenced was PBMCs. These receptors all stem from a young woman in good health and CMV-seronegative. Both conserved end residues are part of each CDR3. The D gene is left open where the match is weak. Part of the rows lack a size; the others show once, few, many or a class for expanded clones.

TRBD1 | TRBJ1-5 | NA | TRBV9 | CASSKTGGDQPQHF | TGTGCCAGCAGCAAGACAGGGGGCGATCAGCCCCAGCATTTT
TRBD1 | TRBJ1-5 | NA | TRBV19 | CATMTGVNQPQHF | TGTGCCACAATGACAGGGGTAAATCAGCCCCAGCATTTT
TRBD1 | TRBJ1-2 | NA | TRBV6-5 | CASSYRDRGASYTF | TGTGCCAGCAGTTATCGGGACAGGGGTGCGAGCTACACCTTC
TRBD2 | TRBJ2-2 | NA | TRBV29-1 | CSVTSGVTPNTGELFF | TGCAGCGTCACTAGCGGGGTCACTCCGAACACCGGGGAGCTGTTTTTT
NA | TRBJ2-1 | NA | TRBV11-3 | CASSASGTYNEQFF | TGTGCCAGCAGCGCCAGCGGGACATACAATGAGCAGTTCTTC
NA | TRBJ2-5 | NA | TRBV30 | CAWSVERRKRTQYF | TGTGCCTGGAGTGTAGAAAGGCGGAAGAGAACCCAGTACTTC
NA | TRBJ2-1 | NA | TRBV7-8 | CASSLLGGDAYNEQFF | TGTGCCAGCAGCTTATTGGGCGGGGATGCCTACAATGAGCAGTTCTTC
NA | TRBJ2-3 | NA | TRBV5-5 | CASSFNTDTQYF | TGTGCCAGCAGCTTTAACACAGATACGCAGTATTTT
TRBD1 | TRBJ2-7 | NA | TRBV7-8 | CASSPGQDRGVREQYF | TGTGCCAGCAGCCCTGGACAGGACCGAGGAGTTCGGGAGCAGTACTTC
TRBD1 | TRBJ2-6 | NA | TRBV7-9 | CASSSLGTGYISGANVLTF | TGTGCCAGCAGCTCACTGGGGACAGGGTATATCTCTGGGGCCAACGTCCTGACTTTC
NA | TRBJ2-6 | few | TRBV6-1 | CASSEAIGAGANVLTF | TGTGCCAGCAGTGAAGCTATAGGGGCTGGGGCCAACGTCCTGACTTTC
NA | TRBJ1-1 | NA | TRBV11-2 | CASSLGRGNTEAFF | TGTGCCAGCAGCTTAGGGCGGGGAAACACTGAAGCTTTCTTT
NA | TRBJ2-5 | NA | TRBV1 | CTSSQELAGEQETQYF | TGCACCAGCAGCCAGGAACTAGCGGGGGAACAAGAGACCCAGTACTTC
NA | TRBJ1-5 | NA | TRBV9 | CASSVDPTGTQPQHF | TGTGCCAGCAGCGTAGACCCAACAGGGACCCAGCCCCAGCATTTT